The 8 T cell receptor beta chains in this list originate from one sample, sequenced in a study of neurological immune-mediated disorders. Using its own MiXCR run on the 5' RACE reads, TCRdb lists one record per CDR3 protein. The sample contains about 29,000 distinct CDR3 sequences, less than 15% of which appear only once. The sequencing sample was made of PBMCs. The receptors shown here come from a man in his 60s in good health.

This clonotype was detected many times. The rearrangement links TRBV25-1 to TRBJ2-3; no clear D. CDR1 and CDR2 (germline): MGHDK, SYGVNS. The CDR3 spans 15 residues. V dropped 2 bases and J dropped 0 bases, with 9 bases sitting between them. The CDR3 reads CASSERVTSTDTQYF. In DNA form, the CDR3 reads TGTGCCAGCAGTGAAAGGGTGACTAGCACAGATACGCAGTATTTT.

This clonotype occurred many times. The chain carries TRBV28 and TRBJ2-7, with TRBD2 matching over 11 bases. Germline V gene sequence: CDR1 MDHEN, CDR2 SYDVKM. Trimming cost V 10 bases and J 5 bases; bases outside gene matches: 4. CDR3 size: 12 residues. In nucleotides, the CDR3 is TGTGCCACGAAGACTAGCGGGAACGAGCAGTACTTC. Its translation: CATKTSGNEQYF. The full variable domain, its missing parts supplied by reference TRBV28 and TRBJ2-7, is DVKVTQSSRYLVKRTGEKVFLECVQDMDHENMFWYRQDPGLGLRLIYFSYDVKMKEKGDIPEGYSVSREKKERFSLILESASTNQTSMYLCATKTSGNEQYFGPGTRLTVT.

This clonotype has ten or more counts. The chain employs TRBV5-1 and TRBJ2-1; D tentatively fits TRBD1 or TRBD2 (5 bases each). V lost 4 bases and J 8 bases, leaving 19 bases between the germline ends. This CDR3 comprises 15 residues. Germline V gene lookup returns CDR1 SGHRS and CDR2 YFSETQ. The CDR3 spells CASSHTGTAGDEQFF. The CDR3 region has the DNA TGCGCCAGCAGCCACACCGGGACGGCCGGCGATGAGCAGTTCTTC.

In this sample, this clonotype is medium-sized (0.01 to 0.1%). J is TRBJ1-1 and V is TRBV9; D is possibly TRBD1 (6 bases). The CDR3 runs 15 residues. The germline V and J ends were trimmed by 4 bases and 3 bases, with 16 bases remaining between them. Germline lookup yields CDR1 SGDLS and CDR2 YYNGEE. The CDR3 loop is CASSPSRGVDTEAFF. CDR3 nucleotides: TGTGCCAGCAGCCCCAGTAGGGGGGTGGACACTGAAGCTTTCTTT. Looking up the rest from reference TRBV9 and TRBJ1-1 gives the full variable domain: DSGVTQTPKHLITATGQRVTLRCSPRSGDLSVYWYQQSLDQGLQFLIQYYNGEERAKGNILERFSAQQFPDLHSELNLSSLELGDSALYFCASSPSRGVDTEAFFGQGTRLTVV.

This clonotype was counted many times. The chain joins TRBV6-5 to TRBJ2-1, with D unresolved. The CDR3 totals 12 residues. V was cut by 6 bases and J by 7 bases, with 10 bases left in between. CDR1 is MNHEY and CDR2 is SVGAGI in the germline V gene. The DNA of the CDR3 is TGTGCCAGCAGACCACCCGGGAATGAGCAGTTCTTC. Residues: CASRPPGNEQFF.

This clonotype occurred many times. CDR3 sequence (DNA): TGTGCCAGCACTGGGACAGTAAATAATAATGAGCAGTTCTTC. It yields the protein CASTGTVNNNEQFF. V usage is TRBV2 and J usage is TRBJ2-1, with 7 bases that match TRBD1. The CDR3 runs 14 residues. Germline V CDR1 and CDR2: SNHLY, FYNNEI. V shed 7 bases and J 7 bases; nucleotides not matched to a gene: 10.

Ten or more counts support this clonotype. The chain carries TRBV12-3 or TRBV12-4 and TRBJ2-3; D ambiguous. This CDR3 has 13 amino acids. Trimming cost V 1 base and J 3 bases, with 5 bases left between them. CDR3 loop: CASSLEGTDTQYF. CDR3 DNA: TGTGCCAGCAGTTTAGAGGGTACAGATACGCAGTATTTT.

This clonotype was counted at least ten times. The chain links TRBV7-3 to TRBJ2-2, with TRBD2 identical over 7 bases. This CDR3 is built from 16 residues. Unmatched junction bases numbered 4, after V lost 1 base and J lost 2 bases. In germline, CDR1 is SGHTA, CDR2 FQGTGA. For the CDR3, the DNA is TGTGCCAGCAGCTTAAGTCCAGCGGGAAACACCGGGGAGCTGTTTTTT. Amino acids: CASSLSPAGNTGELFF.